The text below deals with one TCR beta chain. This sample was taken from a study of cytotoxic CD8 clonotypes in ibrutinib-treated CLL. Study-level background: Enrolment comprised about a dozen relapsed/refractory and approximately 16 treatment-naive patients; 17 to 18 were IGHV unmutated. Responses: approximately 25 partial, 2 complete; after median approximately 70 months, about 15 stayed remitted, roughly 12 progressed.

The repertoire was sequenced with immunoSEQ multiplex PCR; TCRdb's copy has only in-frame clones and lacks some. This sample has 250,000 to 350,000 clones, with less than 85% found just once. The CDR3 spans 11 residues. Per the germline V gene, CDR1 is SEHNR and CDR2 is FQNEAQ (reference sequence). V lost 7 bases and J lost 5, with 8 bases in between. Libraries of TCR beta were made from approximately 2 micrograms of genomic DNA that came from cryopreserved PBMCs. This material consisted of PBMCs, taken at disease progression, from a patient treated with ibrutinib. This clonotype was obtained from a human donor with chronic lymphocytic leukemia. The genes are TRBV7-9 and TRBJ2-5; tentatively, D is TRBD2 (5 bases). The DNA for the CDR3 is TGTGCCAGCATGAGAGGGGAGACCCAGTACTTC. Its translation is CASMRGETQYF.